The clone carrying this T cell receptor beta chain was picked up many times. Its cognate antigen is unknown. The sample comes from a study of T cells in Graves' hyperthyroidism and ophthalmopathy. The TCR beta CDR3 regions underwent amplification using RNA transcripts as the source. An initial round of RT-PCR targeting the TCR CDR3 relied on the HTBI primer set. TCRdb re-analysed the multiplex PCR reads in MiXCR, keeping a single row per CDR3 protein. The repertoire includes over 650,000 distinct CDR3 sequences, 45% of them detected once, and under 8.5% sits in the top ten. Study-level results: The model predicted ophthalmopathy a median about 6.6 months before onset.

The TCR sequence derives from an adult man with Graves' disease, either hyperthyroidism or ophthalmopathy (not recorded which). Source material: peripheral blood or thyroid tissue (not recorded which).

Here the CDR3 reads CATSRDLMETQYF. The DNA for the CDR3 is TGTGCCACCAGCAGAGATCTTATGGAGACCCAGTACTTC. The chain has TRBV15 and TRBJ2-5; D is undetermined. Looked up from germline, CDR1 is LNHNV and CDR2 is YYDKDF (reference sequence). V lost 0 bases to trimming and J lost 5 bases, with 7 bases between them. This CDR3 region has 13 residues.